This T cell receptor beta chain was obtained from a study of T-cell reconstitution after alpha-beta-depleted transplantation in children (TCRdb year 2016). Looking at the study overall: T-cell immune reconstitution after TCRalphabeta/CD19-depleted allogeneic hematopoietic cell transplantation in children was quantitatively tracked in the study by means of TCR repertoire profiling.

Study-wide conclusions, independent of this receptor: In some patients, the high TCRbeta diversity seen at day 60 was put down to recipient T cells and intrathymic progenitors that had survived conditioning. The apparently early alphabetaT-cell count recovery about two months after transplant was reportedly dependent on only several hundred rapidly expanded clones derived from non-depleted graft cells. Over subsequent months, a decline in hyperexpanded clone frequencies was noted, and after one year, T-cell counts and TCRbeta diversity were mostly ascribed to newly produced T cells.

V is trimmed back by 6 bases and J by 7 bases, and the junction contains 4 bases that no gene match accounts for. CDR3 length: 12 amino acids, cysteine to phenylalanine. Only CDR3 DNA is held: 36 bases, read in frame from base 1. CDR1 and CDR2, per the germline V gene, are ENHRY and SYGVKD. The treatment or condition label on this specimen signifies: allogeneic hematopoietic cell transplantation with graft depleted of TCRalphabeta T cells and CD19 B cells. The transplant recipients were children given TCRalphabeta/CD19-depleted allogeneic hematopoietic cell grafts. To prepare the library, PCR was applied. Data came from an Illumina HiSeq 2500. Molecular barcoding was employed in the preparation of TCR libraries, with unique molecular identifiers being used to normalize TCRbeta repertoire quantification. Using fastp trimming at Q25 and MiXCR clonotype assembly, TCRdb reanalyzed the public sequencing data and kept in-frame beta chains. Rows are unified per CDR3 protein, each entry keeping the most common DNA and genes. In all, the sample holds some 310,000 distinct CDR3 sequences, and roughly 25% of those were seen once. The ten top clones hold roughly 11% of the sample.

This clonotype was seen only a few times. What this receptor recognizes is not known. No quality values exist for individual bases; no much larger clone is one base distant. This TCR derives from a male patient younger than 18 who had a stem cell transplant for acute lymphoblastic leukemia, so the T cells may come from the graft donor. The rearranged chain carries TRBV10-3 and TRBJ1-2, with 8 central nucleotides matching TRBD1. The sample in question was PBMCs, mostly from graft donor cells, obtained 180 days after TCRalphabeta/CD19-depleted stem cell transplant. CDR3 sequence: CAISQGASGYTF. Here is the DNA: TGTGCCATCAGCCAGGGGGCAAGTGGCTACACCTTC.